This is a list of T cell receptor beta chains from one sample in a study of PD-1 blockade in classical Hodgkin lymphoma. Clones were sequenced by immunoSEQ multiplex PCR, and TCRdb holds only the in-frame ones, with some missing. The sample shows about 97,000 clones, approximately 80% of them seen only once. The source material was peripheral blood mononuclear cells (PBMCs), sampled at baseline. These receptors were obtained from a human donor with classical Hodgkin lymphoma. Both conserved end residues are part of each CDR3. Fields, in order: J gene, V gene, D gene, CDR3 length, clone size, CDR3 DNA, CDR3 protein. The D gene is left open where the match is weak. Only some rows state a clone size, as once, few, many or a class for expanded clones.

>TRBJ2-7|TRBV4-2|.|13|few
TGTGCCAGCAGCCAGGGACTGATGGACGAGCAGTACTTC
CASSQGLMDEQYF
>TRBJ2-7|TRBV2|.|12|.
TGTGCCAGCAGCCCCGAGCCCTACGAGCAGTACTTC
CASSPEPYEQYF
>TRBJ1-4|TRBV19|TRBD1|13|.
TGTGCCAGTAGTGGGACAGTTTCCGAAAAACTGTTTTTT
CASSGTVSEKLFF
>TRBJ2-7|TRBV7-2|TRBD2|14|.
TGTGCCAGCAGCACCCTGGGGGGGAATTACGAGCAGTACTTC
CASSTLGGNYEQYF
>TRBJ2-1|TRBV6-6|.|12|.
TGTGCCAGCAGTTACCCCGGGACTCTTCAGTTCTTC
CASSYPGTLQFF
>TRBJ2-7|TRBV10-3|TRBD1|12|.
TGTGCCACTGCCGGGACAGCCTACGAGCAGTACTTC
CATAGTAYEQYF
>TRBJ1-4|TRBV5-5|.|13|.
TGTGCCAGCAGCTTTTCCCGGAATGAAAAACTGTTTTTT
CASSFSRNEKLFF
>TRBJ2-1|TRBV6-5|.|15|few
TGTGCCAGCAGTTCCGCCGGGAGCCCGAGGGGTGAGCAGTTCTTC
CASSSAGSPRGEQFF
>TRBJ1-1|TRBV5-4|.|13|few
TGTGCCAGCAGCTTGCGGCAGAACACTGAAGCTTTCTTT
CASSLRQNTEAFF
>TRBJ2-7|TRBV5-1|TRBD2|15|.
TGCGCCAGCAGCTTGGTGGCTAGCGGCTCCTACGAGCAGTACTTC
CASSLVASGSYEQYF
>TRBJ2-7|TRBV29-1|TRBD1|13|.
TGCAGCGTTCGACAGGGGTATAAGTACGAGCAGTACTTC
CSVRQGYKYEQYF
>TRBJ2-7|TRBV10-3|TRBD1|15|.
TGTGCCATCAGTGAGACACCGGGACAGGTGTACGAGCAGTACTTC
CAISETPGQVYEQYF
>TRBJ1-4|TRBV5-5|.|15|.
TGTGCCAGCAGCCCCCAAAGCGCAACTAATGAAAAACTGTTTTTT
CASSPQSATNEKLFF
>TRBJ2-5|TRBV7-6|TRBD1|13|.
TGTGCCAGCAGCTGGGGACAGGGTGTGACCCAGTACTTC
CASSWGQGVTQYF
>TRBJ2-6|TRBV28|.|16|once
TGTGCCAGCAGTTTACTTGCGGACTCTGGGGCCAACGTCCTGACTTTC
CASSLLADSGANVLTF
>TRBJ2-7|TRBV5-1|TRBD2|17|.
TGCGCCAGCAGCTTGAGGGCTAGCGGGGTATCGATCGGCGAGCAGTACTTC
CASSLRASGVSIGEQYF
>TRBJ2-2|TRBV7-9|.|16|.
TGTGCCAGCAGTTTGGCGGGACCGATGAACACCGGGGAGCTGTTTTTT
CASSLAGPMNTGELFF
>TRBJ2-1|TRBV4-3|TRBD2|15|.
TGCGCCAGCAGCCAAGAAACTAGCGGCTTGGGGGAGCAGTTCTTC
CASSQETSGLGEQFF
>TRBJ1-1|TRBV7-9|.|13|.
TGTGCCAGCAGCTTATTCGGGGACACTGAAGCTTTCTTT
CASSLFGDTEAFF
>TRBJ2-1|TRBV13|TRBD2|15|.
TGTGCCAGCAGCTTATATAGCGGGAATTACAATGAGCAGTTCTTC
CASSLYSGNYNEQFF
>TRBJ2-1|TRBV2|.|15|.
TGTGCCAGTCACTCCGGGACGGGGACCTACAATGAGCAGTTCTTC
CASHSGTGTYNEQFF
>TRBJ1-5|TRBV28|TRBD1|13|.
TGTGCCAGCAGTTTCGACAGGGTTCAGCCCCAGCATTTT
CASSFDRVQPQHF
>TRBJ2-1|TRBV6-6|.|14|.
TGTGCCAGCACCCTGGGGGGTCGGGGAAATGAGCAGTTCTTC
CASTLGGRGNEQFF
>TRBJ2-2|TRBV7-2|.|13|.
TGTGCCAGCAGCTTAGCGGGGATCGGGGAGCTGTTTTTT
CASSLAGIGELFF
>TRBJ2-7|TRBV19|.|15|few
TGTGCCAGTAGTTTTGGACTCCAACCCTCCTACGAGCAGTACTTC
CASSFGLQPSYEQYF
>TRBJ1-2|TRBV5-1|.|14|few
TGCGCCAGCAGCCCAGGCGTCCCAAACTATGGCTACACCTTC
CASSPGVPNYGYTF
>TRBJ2-5|TRBV30|.|11|.
TGTGCCTGGAGTGTCCTAGAGACCCAGTACTTC
CAWSVLETQYF
>TRBJ1-5|TRBV5-6|TRBD1|15|.
TGTGCCAGCAGCTTGCAGGGGGGATCCAATCAGCCCCAGCATTTT
CASSLQGGSNQPQHF
>TRBJ2-5|TRBV5-1|.|13|.
TGTGCCAGCAGCTCCGGGACCCGAGAGACCCAGTACTTC
CASSSGTRETQYF
>TRBJ2-7|TRBV5-1|.|16|.
TGCGCCAGCAGCGGAACCGGACTACCCCAGACCTACGAGCAGTACTTC
CASSGTGLPQTYEQYF
>TRBJ1-5|TRBV7-2|.|15|.
TGTGCCAGCAGCTTAGGACGAGGGGGCAATCAGCCCCAGCATTTT
CASSLGRGGNQPQHF
>TRBJ1-2|TRBV6-1|.|12|.
TGTGCCAGCAGTGAAAGGATCTATGGCTACACCTTC
CASSERIYGYTF
>TRBJ1-5|TRBV28|.|13|.
TGTGCCAGCACCGACACCTACAATCAGCCCCAGCATTTT
CASTDTYNQPQHF
>TRBJ1-2|TRBV19|TRBD1|16|.
TGTGCCAGTACTTATCCGTCCGGGACAGGGTTTTCTGGCTACACCTTC
CASTYPSGTGFSGYTF
>TRBJ2-7|TRBV5-1|.|13|.
TGCGCCAGCAGGGCAGCAGGGGCCTACGAGCAGTACTTC
CASRAAGAYEQYF